These 29 T cell receptor beta chains originate from one sample sequenced in a study of shared clonotypes between healthy human individuals. Assay used: immunoSEQ multiplex PCR; TCRdb lists only in-frame clones, some missing. The table includes roughly 520,000 clones, around 96% detected once. The source material was naive CD4+ T cells sorted from blood. Subset indicated: CD45RA+ positively selected. The receptor set was obtained from a woman in her twenties or thirties in good health.

The genes are TRBV5-1 and TRBJ2-3; 9 nucleotides agree with TRBD1. The CDR3 runs to 20 residues. The trim removed 5 bases at V and 1 base at J, leaving 20 bases unmatched. Germline V CDR1 and CDR2: SGHRS, YFSETQ. CDR3 bases: TGCGCCAGCAGTAAGAATCCGGGACAGGGTACATTAGTTGGCACAGATACGCAGTATTTT. Translation: CASSKNPGQGTLVGTDTQYF.

The V and J genes are TRBV2 and TRBJ2-2; 7 bases match TRBD2. Per the germline V gene, CDR1 is SNHLY and CDR2 is FYNNEI. CDR3 size: 14 residues. The ends lost 1 base at V and 15 bases at J; junction bases unmatched: 11. The CDR3 reads CASSEGLAVGRVFF. For the CDR3, the DNA is TGTGCCAGCAGTGAAGGACTAGCCGTTGGGAGGGTGTTTTTT.

The V call is TRBV11-3, the J call TRBJ2-1; D gene ambiguous. The CDR3 is made up of 11 amino acids. CDR1 SGHNT and CDR2 YENEEA come from the germline V gene. V was shortened by 3 bases and J by 5 bases, with 2 bases between the two germline ends. CDR3 in amino acids: CASSFNNEQFF. The CDR3 DNA reads TGTGCCAGCAGCTTCAACAATGAGCAGTTCTTC.

The rearrangement uses TRBV4-1 and TRBJ2-5, with unresolved D. The DNA end is a closer match to TRBJ2-7, so the J assignment may be wrong. The CDR3 has 15 amino acids. Per germline, CDR1 MGHRA and CDR2 YSYEKL. Here the CDR3 DNA reads TGCGCCAGCAGCCAACCTGGTGCTGGGGTTTACGAGCAGTACTTC. This sequence encodes CASSQPGAGVYEQYF.

The chain has TRBV6-4 and TRBJ2-5; 7 nucleotides align to TRBD2. Germline V gene data show CDR1 as MRHNA and CDR2 as SNTAGT. The CDR3 runs 11 residues. V lost 9 bases to trimming and J lost 3 bases; unmatched junction nucleotides: 1. In nucleotides, the CDR3 is TGTGCCAGGGGGGGGGAAGAGACCCAGTACTTC. Amino acid sequence: CARGGEETQYF.

The chain couples TRBV6-5 to TRBJ2-7, with TRBD1 matching 10 bases. Germline V gene data show CDR1 as MNHEY and CDR2 as SVGAGI. The length of the CDR3 is 15 residues. V dropped 2 bases and J dropped 4; count of bases not matched to a gene: 5. CDR3 DNA: TGTGCCAGCAGTTACCTACCGGGACAGGGGTACGAGCAGTACTTC. Protein: CASSYLPGQGYEQYF.

This chain joins TRBV6-5 and TRBJ1-2; D is undetermined. With 0 bases removed from V and 3 bases from J, the gap between germline ends came to 8 bases. The germline CDR1 and CDR2 sequences are MNHEY and SVGAGI. The CDR3 consists of 14 residues. In DNA form, the CDR3 reads TGTGCCAGCAGTTACTCGCCTAGCTACTATGGCTACACCTTC. It specifies CASSYSPSYYGYTF.

The chain employs TRBV30 and TRBJ1-6; 9 nucleotides align to TRBD1. This CDR3 is built from 16 residues. Looked up from germline, CDR1 is GTSNPN and CDR2 is SVGIG (reference sequence). V trimming: 5 bases; J trimming: 3 bases; junction bases outside the gene matches: 8. CDR3: CAWAGTGSLYNSPLHF. The CDR3 DNA reads as TGTGCCTGGGCCGGGACAGGGTCCCTCTATAATTCACCCCTCCACTTT.

The chain carries TRBV4-2 and TRBJ2-1; the match to TRBD2 covers 11 bases. Germline V lookup: CDR1 LGHNA, CDR2 YNFKEQ. The J segment lost 6 bases and the V segment lost 3 bases, leaving 13 bases of the junction unmatched. The length of the CDR3 is 18 residues. CDR3 region: CASSHNGLAGVVINEQFF. CDR3 in DNA: TGTGCCAGCAGCCACAACGGACTAGCGGGCGTGGTTATCAATGAGCAGTTCTTC.

V gene TRBV29-1 combines with J gene TRBJ2-7, with 9 bases identical to TRBD1. Germline assignment: CDR1 SQVTM and CDR2 ANQGSEA. Losses at the gene ends were 8 bases for V and 5 bases for J; bases not matched to a gene: 10. This CDR3 is 13 amino acids long. This chain's CDR3 is CSTRRQGDHEQYF. CDR3 nucleotides: TGCAGCACCAGGAGACAGGGGGACCACGAGCAGTACTTC.

The chain employs TRBV10-2 and TRBJ2-1; 10 bases match TRBD1. Looked up from germline, CDR1 is WSHSY and CDR2 is SAAADI. V was clipped by 6 bases and J by 9 bases; unmatched bases: 8. The CDR3 is 14 amino acids. CDR3: CASRDPGQGPEQFF. CDR3 in DNA: TGCGCCAGCAGAGACCCGGGACAGGGGCCTGAGCAGTTCTTC.

The J gene is TRBJ2-2, the V gene TRBV28; D ambiguous. This CDR3 region has 16 residues. Germline values: CDR1 MDHEN, CDR2 SYDVKM. V shed 4 bases and J shed 6 bases, with 18 bases lying between them. The CDR3 protein is CASSSLPQATAGELFF. CDR3 in DNA: TGTGCCAGCAGTTCCCTCCCCCAAGCTACGGCCGGGGAGCTGTTTTTT. Supplemented by reference TRBV28 and TRBJ2-2, the full variable domain reads DVKVTQSSRYLVKRTGEKVFLECVQDMDHENMFWYRQDPGLGLRLIYFSYDVKMKEKGDIPEGYSVSREKKERFSLILESASTNQTSMYLCASSSLPQATAGELFFGEGSRLTVL.

The rearrangement joins TRBV28 to TRBJ2-7; 7 bases match TRBD2. J gave up 3 bases and V 0 bases, and 8 bases lay outside the gene matches. CDR3 length equals 16 residues. Germline V gene lookup returns CDR1 MDHEN and CDR2 SYDVKM. The CDR3 coding sequence is TGTGCCAGCAGTTTATGGGGGGGAACTAGCGTCTACGAGCAGTACTTC. The encoded protein is CASSLWGGTSVYEQYF.

This clone has only one observation. Written as DNA, the CDR3 is TGTGCCAGCAGCTTAAAGGGACAGGGGGCTAACACCGGGGAGCTGTTTTTT. This gives the protein CASSLKGQGANTGELFF. This sequence joins TRBV7-2 and TRBJ2-2; 12 bases map to TRBD1. The CDR3 is 17 amino acids. Trimming removed 2 bases from V and 2 bases from J; junction bases left unmatched: 3. Germline loops: CDR1 SGHTA, CDR2 FQGNSA.

The chain has TRBV11-2 and TRBJ2-5; possible D gene TRBD2, 6 bases. The V gene lost 1 base and the J gene lost 0 bases, with 9 bases spanning the gap. This CDR3 is built from 15 residues. The germline CDR1 and CDR2 sequences are SGHAT and FQNNGV. In DNA form, the CDR3 reads TGTGCCAGCAGCTTAGGGGGGACTCACCAAGAGACCCAGTACTTC. Encoded protein: CASSLGGTHQETQYF.

The genes are TRBV18 and TRBJ2-7, with 12 bases aligning to TRBD2. V lost 1 base to trimming and J lost 5 bases; unmatched junction nucleotides: 3. Germline CDR1 reads KGHSH; CDR2 reads LQKENI. The CDR3 is 15 residues long. CDR3 loop: CASSPRRTSGDEQYF. CDR3 sequence (DNA): TGTGCCAGCTCACCACGTAGGACTAGCGGGGACGAGCAGTACTTC.

The rearrangement uses TRBV2 and TRBJ1-5; D not resolved. Trimming pared 6 bases from V and 6 bases from J, leaving 15 bases between. In germline, CDR1 is SNHLY, CDR2 FYNNEI. The CDR3 loop spans 14 amino acids. The CDR3 bases are TGTGCCAGCAGCACACCGGGAGGAGGTCAGCCCCAGCATTTT. Translating it yields CASSTPGGGQPQHF.

The CDR3 spells CASSPEGTAVYEQYF. CDR3 DNA sequence: TGTGCCAGCAGTCCAGAGGGGACAGCGGTCTACGAGCAGTACTTC. The chain joins TRBV27 to TRBJ2-7, with 7 bases lining up with TRBD1. Germline CDR1 MNHEY, CDR2 SMNVEV (reference sequence). The J segment lost 3 bases and the V segment lost 5 bases, leaving 10 bases of the junction unmatched. There are 15 residues in the CDR3.

The chain employs TRBV11-2 and TRBJ2-7; 7 bases line up with TRBD2. The trim removed 5 bases at V and 1 base at J, leaving 8 bases unmatched. CDR3 length: 15 residues. CDR1 SGHAT and CDR2 FQNNGV come from the germline V gene. The CDR3: CASSPHGGGSYEQYF. For the CDR3, the DNA is TGTGCCAGCAGCCCCCATGGGGGGGGATCCTACGAGCAGTACTTC.

The rearrangement uses TRBV28 and TRBJ2-3; D remains ambiguous. From germline, CDR1 is MDHEN and CDR2 SYDVKM. This CDR3 has 14 residues. V was cut by 6 bases and J by 2 bases, with 12 bases left in between. The CDR3 sequence: CASSSTALTDTQYF. The CDR3 bases are TGTGCCAGCAGCTCTACAGCACTCACAGATACGCAGTATTTT. The full variable domain, completed using reference TRBV28 and TRBJ2-3, is DVKVTQSSRYLVKRTGEKVFLECVQDMDHENMFWYRQDPGLGLRLIYFSYDVKMKEKGDIPEGYSVSREKKERFSLILESASTNQTSMYLCASSSTALTDTQYFGPGTRLTVL.

The chain couples TRBV6-1 to TRBJ2-1; the D is unclear. Looked up from germline, CDR1 is MNHNS and CDR2 is SASEGT. The germline V and J ends were trimmed by 2 bases and 4 bases, with 15 bases remaining between them. CDR3 length: 16 residues. This CDR3 reads CASSEIIHKEYNEQFF. The CDR3 DNA follows: TGTGCCAGCAGTGAAATAATTCATAAGGAATACAATGAGCAGTTCTTC.

The genes are TRBV15 and TRBJ2-2; 7 nucleotides align to TRBD2. There are 17 residues in the CDR3. The V gene's germline CDR1 is LNHNV and CDR2 YYDKDF (reference sequence). V lost 5 bases to trimming and J lost 1 base; unmatched junction nucleotides: 10. Here the CDR3 DNA reads TGTGCCACCAGCGGGTCGAGATCTAGCGGGAACACCGGGGAGCTGTTTTTT. This sequence encodes CATSGSRSSGNTGELFF.

The chain is built from TRBV6-5 and TRBJ2-6, with D maybe TRBD2 (7 bases). V lost 6 bases to trimming and J lost 3 bases, with 12 bases between them. The CDR3 has 15 residues. The germline V gene encodes CDR1 MNHEY and CDR2 SVGAGI. The CDR3 is CASRGGESGANVLTF. The CDR3 DNA sequence: TGTGCCAGCAGAGGGGGGGAGAGTGGGGCCAACGTCCTGACTTTC.

The CDR3: CASNKAGRTYEQYF. The CDR3 DNA follows: TGTGCCAGCAATAAAGCGGGACGGACGTACGAGCAGTACTTC. The rearrangement links TRBV6-6 to TRBJ2-7, with 7 positions matching TRBD2. CDR1 and CDR2 from the germline V gene are MNHNY and SVGAGI (reference sequence). Trimming cost V 7 bases and J 4 bases; bases outside gene matches: 10. This CDR3 spans 14 amino acids.

The chain recombines TRBV7-9 with TRBJ1-4; D uncertain. V was pared by 5 bases and J by 7 bases, with 5 bases between. CDR1 and CDR2 (germline): SEHNR, FQNEAQ (reference sequence). The CDR3 covers 11 residues. The CDR3 DNA is TGTGCCAGCAGCACTGTTGAAAAACTGTTTTTT. Residues: CASSTVEKLFF.

The chain recombines TRBV6-6 with TRBJ1-5; no firm D call. This CDR3 is 12 amino acids long. The V end lost 5 bases, the J end lost 4 bases, and 6 bases lay between the germline ends. Per germline, CDR1 MNHNY and CDR2 SVGAGI (reference sequence). The CDR3 DNA sequence: TGTGCCAGCAGTCAGCATAATCAGCCCCAGCATTTT. Amino acids: CASSQHNQPQHF.

For this clone: The sample holds other DNA sequences that translate to the same CDR3. The V gene is TRBV5-1, the J gene TRBJ2-2; the match to TRBD2 covers 7 bases. There are 14 residues in the CDR3. The trim removed 7 bases at V and 2 bases at J, leaving 5 bases unmatched. Germline V gives CDR1 SGHRS, CDR2 YFSETQ. As DNA, the CDR3 is TGCGCCAGCCGTGGCGGGGGAAACACCGGGGAGCTGTTTTTT. Amino acids: CASRGGGNTGELFF. The entire variable domain, with the rest obtained from reference TRBV5-1 and TRBJ2-2, is as follows: KAGVTQTPRYLIKTRGQQVTLSCSPISGHRSVSWYQQTPGQGLQFLFEYFSETQRNKGNFPGRFSGRQFSNSRSEMNVSTLELGDSALYLCASRGGGNTGELFFGEGSRLTVL.

The gene calls are TRBV23-1 and TRBJ2-6, with D possibly matching TRBD1 (5 bases). TRBV23-1 is identified as an open reading frame with a role that is uncertain. The CDR3 loop spans 20 amino acids. V shed 0 bases and J shed 0 bases, with 18 bases lying between them. CDR3 in amino acids: CASSQSGVGRVLSGANVLTF. The CDR3 DNA reads TGCGCCAGCAGTCAATCAGGCGTCGGCAGGGTCCTCTCTGGGGCCAACGTCCTGACTTTC.

V usage is TRBV10-2 and J usage is TRBJ2-7; D gene unclear. CDR3 length: 16 residues. The germline V and J ends were trimmed by 3 bases and 0 bases, with 15 bases remaining between them. CDR1 is WSHSY, CDR2 SAAADI, per germline. The CDR3 spells CASSDNRVQSSYEQYF. The CDR3, as DNA: TGCGCCAGCAGTGATAATCGGGTGCAGAGCTCCTACGAGCAGTACTTC.